This T cell receptor beta chain was recorded in a study of blood T cell repertoires in COVID-19. Study as a whole: Acute-phase and convalescent COVID-19 samples originated in the United States, Italy and Spain. From T cells, B-cell-depleted T cells, or PBMCs came the material, which was cDNA or gDNA.

Germline V lookup: CDR1 SGHDN, CDR2 FVKESK. CDR3 size: 15 residues. J was trimmed by 7 bases and V by 5 bases; bases with no gene match: 10. This clone was counted between two and nine times. Per the original data handling: Reference gene primer amplification yielded estimated nucleated cell counts. Here immunoSEQ multiplex PCR was the method, and the copy in TCRdb shows in-frame clones only, minus some. V, J and clone size reflect that table, while D and trimming were determined from the DNA. In the table there are about 170,000 clones, around two thirds of which are singletons. This TCR was recovered from a woman of 80 years or more with acute or convalescent COVID-19. The chain recombines TRBV14 with TRBJ1-2, with 10 positions matching TRBD1. The sample taken for sequencing was peripheral blood. In DNA, the CDR3 is TGTGCCAGCAGCTCGCCGGGACAGGGGTCTTTTGGCTACACCTTC. Its protein product is CASSSPGQGSFGYTF.